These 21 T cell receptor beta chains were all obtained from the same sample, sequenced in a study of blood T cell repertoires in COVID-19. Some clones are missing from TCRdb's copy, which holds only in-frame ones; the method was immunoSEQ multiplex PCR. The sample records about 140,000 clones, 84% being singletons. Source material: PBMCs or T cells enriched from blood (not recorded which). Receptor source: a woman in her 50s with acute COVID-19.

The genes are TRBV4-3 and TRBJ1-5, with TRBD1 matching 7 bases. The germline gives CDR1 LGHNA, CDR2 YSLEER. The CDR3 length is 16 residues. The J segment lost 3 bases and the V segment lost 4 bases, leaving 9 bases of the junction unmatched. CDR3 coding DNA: TGCGCCAGCAGCCCCGAGGCAAGGGGGCTCAATCAGCCCCAGCATTTT. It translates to CASSPEARGLNQPQHF.

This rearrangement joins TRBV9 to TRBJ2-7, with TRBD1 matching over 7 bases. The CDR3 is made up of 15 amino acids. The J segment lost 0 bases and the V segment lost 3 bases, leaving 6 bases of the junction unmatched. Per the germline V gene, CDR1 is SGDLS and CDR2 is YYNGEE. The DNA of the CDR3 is TGTGCCAGCAGCGCCACAGGGGTTAGCTCCTACGAGCAGTACTTC. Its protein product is CASSATGVSSYEQYF.

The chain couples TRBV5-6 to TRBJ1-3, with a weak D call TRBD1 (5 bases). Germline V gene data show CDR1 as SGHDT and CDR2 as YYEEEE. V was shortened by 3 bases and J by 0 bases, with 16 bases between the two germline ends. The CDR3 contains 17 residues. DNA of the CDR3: TGTGCCAGCAGCTACCGCAACCGACAGCTCTCTGGAAACACCATATATTTT. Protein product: CASSYRNRQLSGNTIYF. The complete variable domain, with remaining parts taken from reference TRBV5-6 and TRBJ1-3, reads DAGVTQSPTHLIKTRGQQVTLRCSPKSGHDTVSWYQQALGQGPQFIFQYYEEEERQRGNFPDRFSGHQFPNYSSELNVNALLLGDSALYLCASSYRNRQLSGNTIYFGEGSWLTVV.

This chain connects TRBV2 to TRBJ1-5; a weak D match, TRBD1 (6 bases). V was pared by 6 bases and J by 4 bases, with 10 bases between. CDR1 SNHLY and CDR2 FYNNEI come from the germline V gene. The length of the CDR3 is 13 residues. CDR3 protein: CASSATGNQPQHF. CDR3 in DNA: TGTGCCAGCAGCGCGACAGGTAATCAGCCCCAGCATTTT.

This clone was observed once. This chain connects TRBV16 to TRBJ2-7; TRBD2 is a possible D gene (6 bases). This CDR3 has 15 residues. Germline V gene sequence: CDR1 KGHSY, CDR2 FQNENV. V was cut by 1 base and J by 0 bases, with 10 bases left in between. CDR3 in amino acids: CASSQWVGGSYEQYF. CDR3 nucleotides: TGTGCCAGCAGCCAATGGGTCGGGGGCTCCTACGAGCAGTACTTC.

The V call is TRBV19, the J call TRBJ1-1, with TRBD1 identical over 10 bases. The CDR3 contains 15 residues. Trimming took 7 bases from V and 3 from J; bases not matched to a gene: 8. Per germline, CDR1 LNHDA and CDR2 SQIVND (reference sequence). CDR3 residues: CASIDRGRDDTEAFF. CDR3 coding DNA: TGTGCCAGTATCGACAGGGGGCGCGATGACACTGAAGCTTTCTTT.

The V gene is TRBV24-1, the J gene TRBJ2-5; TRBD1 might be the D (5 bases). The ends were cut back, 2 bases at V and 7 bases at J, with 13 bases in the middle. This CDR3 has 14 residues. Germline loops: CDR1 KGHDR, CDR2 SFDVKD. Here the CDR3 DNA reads TGTGCCACCAGTGATTATACAGGTTTGGCGACCCAGTACTTC. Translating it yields CATSDYTGLATQYF.

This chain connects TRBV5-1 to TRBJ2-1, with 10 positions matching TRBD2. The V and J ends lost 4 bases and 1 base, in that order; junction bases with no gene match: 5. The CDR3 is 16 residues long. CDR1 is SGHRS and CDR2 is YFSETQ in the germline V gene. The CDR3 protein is CASSPLLAGSYNEQFF. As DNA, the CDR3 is TGCGCCAGCAGCCCCTTACTAGCGGGATCCTACAATGAGCAGTTCTTC. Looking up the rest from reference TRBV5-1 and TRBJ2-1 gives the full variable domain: KAGVTQTPRYLIKTRGQQVTLSCSPISGHRSVSWYQQTPGQGLQFLFEYFSETQRNKGNFPGRFSGRQFSNSRSEMNVSTLELGDSALYLCASSPLLAGSYNEQFFGPGTRLTVL.

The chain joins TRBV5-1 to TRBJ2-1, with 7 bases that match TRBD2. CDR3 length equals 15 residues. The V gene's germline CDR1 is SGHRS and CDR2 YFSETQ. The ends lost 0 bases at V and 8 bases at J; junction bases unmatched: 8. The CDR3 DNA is TGCGCCAGCAGCTTGGTTCCGACTAGCACCGATGAGCAGTTCTTC. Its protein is CASSLVPTSTDEQFF.

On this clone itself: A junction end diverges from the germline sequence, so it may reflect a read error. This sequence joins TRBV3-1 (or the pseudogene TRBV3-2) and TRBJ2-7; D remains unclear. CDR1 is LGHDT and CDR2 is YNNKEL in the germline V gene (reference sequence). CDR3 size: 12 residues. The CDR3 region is CASSQAEGDRDF. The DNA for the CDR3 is TGTGCCAGCAGCCAAGCCGAAGGAGACCGGGACTTC.

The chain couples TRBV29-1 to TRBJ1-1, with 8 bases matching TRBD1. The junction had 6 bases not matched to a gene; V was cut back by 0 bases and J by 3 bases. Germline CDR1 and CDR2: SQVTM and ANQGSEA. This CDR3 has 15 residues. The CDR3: CSVEDFGQGDTEAFF. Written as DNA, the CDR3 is TGCAGCGTTGAAGATTTCGGACAGGGCGACACTGAAGCTTTCTTT.

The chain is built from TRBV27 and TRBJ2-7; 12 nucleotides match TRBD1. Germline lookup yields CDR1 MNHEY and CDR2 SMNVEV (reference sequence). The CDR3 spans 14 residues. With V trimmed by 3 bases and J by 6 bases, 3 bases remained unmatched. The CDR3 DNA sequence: TGTGCCAGCAGTTTTGGGACAGGGGGCTCCGAGCAGTACTTC. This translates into CASSFGTGGSEQYF.

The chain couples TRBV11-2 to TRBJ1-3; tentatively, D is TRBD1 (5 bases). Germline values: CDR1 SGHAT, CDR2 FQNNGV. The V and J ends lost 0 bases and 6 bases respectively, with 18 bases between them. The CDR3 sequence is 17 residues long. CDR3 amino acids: CASSLEYRGPGLNTIYF. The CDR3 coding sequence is TGTGCCAGCAGCTTAGAGTACCGTGGGCCAGGGCTAAACACCATATATTTT.

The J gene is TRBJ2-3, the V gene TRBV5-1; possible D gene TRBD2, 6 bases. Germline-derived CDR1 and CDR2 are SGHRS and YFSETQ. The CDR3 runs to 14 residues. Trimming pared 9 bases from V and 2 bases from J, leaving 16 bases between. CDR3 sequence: CATSPGLTTDTQYF. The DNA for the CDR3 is TGCGCCACCTCACCGGGACTTACCACAGATACGCAGTATTTT.

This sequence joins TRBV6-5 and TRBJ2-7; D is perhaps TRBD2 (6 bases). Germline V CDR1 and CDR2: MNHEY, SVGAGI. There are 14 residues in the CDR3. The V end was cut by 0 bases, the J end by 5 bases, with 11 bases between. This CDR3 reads CASSYSTSGDEQYF. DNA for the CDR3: TGTGCCAGCAGTTACTCGACGTCGGGGGACGAGCAGTACTTC.

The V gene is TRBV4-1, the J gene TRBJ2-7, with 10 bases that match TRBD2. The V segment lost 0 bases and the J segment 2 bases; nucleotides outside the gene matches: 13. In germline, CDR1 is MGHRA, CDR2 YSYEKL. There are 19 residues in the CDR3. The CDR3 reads CASSQDLGASGSYPYEQYF. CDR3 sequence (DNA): TGCGCCAGCAGCCAAGATCTCGGGGCTAGCGGGAGTTATCCCTACGAGCAGTACTTC.

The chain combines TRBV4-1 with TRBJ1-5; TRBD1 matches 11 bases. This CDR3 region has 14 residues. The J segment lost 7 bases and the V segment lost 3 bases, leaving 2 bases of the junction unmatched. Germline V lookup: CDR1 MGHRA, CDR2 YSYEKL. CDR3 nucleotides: TGCGCCAGCAGCCAGGGGGACAGGGGGCAGCCCCAGCATTTT. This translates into CASSQGDRGQPQHF.

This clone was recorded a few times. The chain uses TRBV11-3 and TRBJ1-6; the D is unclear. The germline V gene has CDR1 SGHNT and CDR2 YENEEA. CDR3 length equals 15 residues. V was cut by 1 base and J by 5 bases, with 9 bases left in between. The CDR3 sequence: CASSLGGRDNSPLHF. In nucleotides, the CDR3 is TGTGCCAGCAGCTTAGGAGGCAGAGATAATTCACCCCTCCACTTT.

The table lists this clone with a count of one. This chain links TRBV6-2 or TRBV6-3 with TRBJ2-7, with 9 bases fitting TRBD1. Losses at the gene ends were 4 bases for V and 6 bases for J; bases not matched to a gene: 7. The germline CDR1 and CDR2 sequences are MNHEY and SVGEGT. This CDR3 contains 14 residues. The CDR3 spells CASSLRDRVGEQYF. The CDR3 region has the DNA TGTGCCAGCAGTTTAAGGGACAGGGTCGGCGAGCAGTACTTC.

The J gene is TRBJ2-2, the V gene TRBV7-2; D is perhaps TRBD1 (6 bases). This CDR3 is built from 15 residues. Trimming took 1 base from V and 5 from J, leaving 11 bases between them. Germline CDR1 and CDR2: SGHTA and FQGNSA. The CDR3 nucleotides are TGTGCCAGCAGCTTAGAACAGGGTGGTACCGGGGAGCTGTTTTTT. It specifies CASSLEQGGTGELFF.

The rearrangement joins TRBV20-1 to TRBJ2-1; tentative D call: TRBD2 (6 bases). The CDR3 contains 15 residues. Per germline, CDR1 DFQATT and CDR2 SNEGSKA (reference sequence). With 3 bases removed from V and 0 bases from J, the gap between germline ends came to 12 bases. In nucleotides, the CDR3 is TGCAGTGCTAGTGGGCTAGCGAACTCCTACAATGAGCAGTTCTTC. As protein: CSASGLANSYNEQFF.